This entry lists 26 T cell receptor beta chains sequenced from one sample in a study of blood T cell repertoires in COVID-19. The method was immunoSEQ multiplex PCR; TCRdb's version includes in-frame clones alone and lacks a portion of them. The table records 120,000 or so clones, more than 75% of them present only once. Sequencing was carried out using peripheral blood. The origin of the receptors is a human donor in a cohort sampled during active COVID-19.

This sequence joins TRBV7-8 and TRBJ2-3; D is perhaps TRBD2 (7 bases). The V and J ends lost 1 base and 5 bases respectively, with 16 bases between them. CDR3 length: 16 residues. Germline values: CDR1 SGHVS, CDR2 FQNEAQ. The CDR3 bases are TGTGCCAGCAGCTTAGGTTCCGGGGGGCTGGGAGATACGCAGTATTTT. As protein: CASSLGSGGLGDTQYF.

The gene calls are TRBV19 and TRBJ2-1; 15 bases are a match to TRBD2. There are 18 residues in the CDR3. Germline CDR1 and CDR2: LNHDA and SQIVND (reference sequence). The junction had 11 bases not matched to a gene; V was cut back by 1 base and J by 10 bases. The CDR3 DNA sequence: TGTGCCAGTAGTATAGGGGCCGGACTAGCGGGAGGGCCTGGGGAGCAGTTCTTC. It encodes CASSIGAGLAGGPGEQFF.

This clone was recorded once. This chain links TRBV10-3 with TRBJ1-1; no clear D gene. V lost 11 bases and J lost 1, with 11 bases in between. The CDR3 sequence is 12 residues long. Per the germline V gene, CDR1 is ENHRY and CDR2 is SYGVKD. The CDR3 coding sequence is TGTGCCTCCAGCGAGGGGAACACTGAAGCTTTCTTT. This translates into CASSEGNTEAFF.

The chain combines TRBV13 with TRBJ2-7; D unclear. Trimming cost V 0 bases and J 7 bases, with 7 bases left between them. The CDR3 length is 12 residues. Germline V CDR1 and CDR2: PRHDT, FYEKMQ (reference sequence). The CDR3 loop is CASSLGIREQYF. Here the CDR3 DNA reads TGTGCCAGCAGCTTAGGGATCAGGGAGCAGTACTTC.

This chain uses TRBV6-5 with TRBJ2-1; D unclear. Per the germline V gene, CDR1 is MNHEY and CDR2 is SVGAGI. V was trimmed by 6 bases and J by 5 bases, leaving 5 bases between them. The CDR3 is made up of 11 amino acids. The CDR3 sequence: CASRFDNEQFF. The CDR3 DNA reads TGTGCCAGCAGATTCGACAATGAGCAGTTCTTC.

This clone was counted once. The gene calls are TRBV2 and TRBJ2-3; 10 bases are a match to TRBD2. The CDR3 has 16 amino acids. V shed 2 bases, J shed 6 bases, and the junction held 8 bases outside the gene matches. Per germline, CDR1 SNHLY and CDR2 FYNNEI. The CDR3 reads CASSEPGLALADTQYF. The CDR3 nucleotides are TGTGCCAGCAGTGAACCGGGACTAGCGCTCGCGGATACGCAGTATTTT.

The chain is built from TRBV19 and TRBJ2-7, with 8 bases lining up with TRBD2. CDR1 and CDR2 (germline): LNHDA, SQIVND (reference sequence). With 5 bases clipped from V and 5 bases from J, the junction kept 8 bases outside the gene matches. There are 14 residues in the CDR3. The CDR3 DNA reads as TGTGCCAGTAGTCCCCAGCGGGAGAGCGACGAGCAGTACTTC. Protein sequence: CASSPQRESDEQYF.

The rearrangement joins TRBV15 to TRBJ1-4; 7 nucleotides agree with TRBD1. Germline V gene sequence: CDR1 LNHNV, CDR2 YYDKDF (reference sequence). The CDR3 is 15 residues long. The V segment lost 3 bases and the J segment 8 bases; nucleotides outside the gene matches: 9. CDR3 bases: TGTGCCACCAGCAGTGATAGACAGGGAAGAGAAAAACTGTTTTTT. It is translated as CATSSDRQGREKLFF.

This chain connects TRBV25-1 to TRBJ2-5; 10 nucleotides line up with TRBD1. V was clipped by 2 bases and J by 4 bases; unmatched bases: 7. The length of the CDR3 is 16 residues. CDR1 MGHDK and CDR2 SYGVNS come from the germline V gene. CDR3 in amino acids: CASSEGRTGGGETQYF. The CDR3 nucleotides are TGTGCCAGCAGTGAAGGGCGGACAGGGGGAGGAGAGACCCAGTACTTC.

The chain couples TRBV5-1 to TRBJ2-7, with a weak D call TRBD2 (6 bases). V was shortened by 4 bases and J by 5 bases, with 16 bases between the two germline ends. From germline, CDR1 is SGHRS and CDR2 YFSETQ. This CDR3 region has 14 residues. The DNA of the CDR3 is TGCGCCAGCAGCCCCCGGACGTCTAGCGACGAGCAGTACTTC. Translation gives CASSPRTSSDEQYF.

This clone was counted only a few times. This rearrangement joins TRBV5-1 to TRBJ1-4, with D possibly matching TRBD1 (6 bases). This CDR3 contains 14 residues. V lost 3 bases and J lost 7, with 13 bases in between. CDR1 and CDR2 (germline): SGHRS, YFSETQ. Written as DNA, the CDR3 is TGCGCCAGCAGCTGGACAGATTCGGGTGAAAAACTGTTTTTT. This sequence encodes CASSWTDSGEKLFF.

This clone has just one count. This chain connects TRBV5-1 to TRBJ1-2; no definite D call. Germline lookup yields CDR1 SGHRS and CDR2 YFSETQ. V lost 4 bases and J lost 7, with 11 bases in between. The CDR3 consists of 12 residues. The DNA for the CDR3 is TGCGCCAGCAGCGCTCCAGACTTTGGCTACACCTTC. Amino acid sequence: CASSAPDFGYTF.

The rearrangement links TRBV5-1 to TRBJ2-5, with a weak D call TRBD1 (6 bases). The V end was cut by 4 bases, the J end by 1 base, with 11 bases between. In germline, CDR1 is SGHRS, CDR2 YFSETQ. This CDR3 spans 14 amino acids. The CDR3, as DNA: TGCGCCAGCAGCCCTGGACAGCTCCAAGAGACCCAGTACTTC. This gives the protein CASSPGQLQETQYF.

The rearrangement links TRBV7-9 to TRBJ2-3, with D perhaps TRBD1 (5 bases). Germline V lookup: CDR1 SEHNR, CDR2 FQNEAQ (reference sequence). Trimming pared 1 base from V and 2 bases from J, leaving 16 bases between. This CDR3 is built from 17 residues. CDR3 loop: CASSLEQARGVTDTQYF. The CDR3 DNA is TGTGCCAGCAGCTTAGAACAGGCGCGCGGTGTCACAGATACGCAGTATTTT.

This chain joins TRBV5-1 and TRBJ1-3; D is possibly TRBD1 (6 bases). There are 14 residues in the CDR3. Trimming took 4 bases from V and 2 from J, leaving 10 bases between them. Germline V gives CDR1 SGHRS, CDR2 YFSETQ. The CDR3 DNA is TGCGCCAGCAGCGTGGGGGGCCCTGGAAACACCATATATTTT. Protein product: CASSVGGPGNTIYF. The whole variable domain, remainder taken from reference TRBV5-1 and TRBJ1-3, is KAGVTQTPRYLIKTRGQQVTLSCSPISGHRSVSWYQQTPGQGLQFLFEYFSETQRNKGNFPGRFSGRQFSNSRSEMNVSTLELGDSALYLCASSVGGPGNTIYFGEGSWLTVV.

This chain uses TRBV28 with TRBJ2-7; weak D call: TRBD1 (6 bases). Germline V gene data show CDR1 as MDHEN and CDR2 as SYDVKM. V dropped 2 bases and J dropped 2 bases, with 16 bases sitting between them. The CDR3 has 16 amino acids. The CDR3 DNA reads as TGTGCCAGCAGTTTAGTATTAACAGGGTTTACCTACGAGCAGTACTTC. Its translation: CASSLVLTGFTYEQYF.

This clone has just a few counts. The chain is built from TRBV14 and TRBJ2-1; weak D call: TRBD1 (6 bases). Trimming took off 3 bases at V and 8 bases at J, with 17 bases between the two ends. The CDR3 is made up of 15 amino acids. CDR1 is SGHDN and CDR2 is FVKESK in the germline V gene. CDR3: CASSQIGRGRDEQFF. The CDR3 bases are TGTGCCAGCAGCCAGATCGGCAGGGGCAGGGATGAGCAGTTCTTC.

This chain links TRBV9 with TRBJ1-2; the D gene is possibly TRBD1 (6 bases). The V and J ends lost 3 bases and 0 bases respectively, with 15 bases between them. Germline CDR1 is SGDLS and CDR2 is YYNGEE. The CDR3 has 16 amino acids. This CDR3 is CASSAIRDIANYGYTF. The CDR3 nucleotides are TGTGCCAGCAGCGCAATCCGGGACATTGCTAACTATGGCTACACCTTC.

This chain links TRBV9 with TRBJ2-1, with a weak D call TRBD2 (5 bases). The CDR3 runs 14 residues. Trimming took off 4 bases at V and 3 bases at J, with 11 bases between the two ends. The germline V gene has CDR1 SGDLS and CDR2 YYNGEE. The CDR3 region is CASSMAGVYNEQFF. The DNA for the CDR3 is TGTGCCAGCAGCATGGCCGGGGTCTACAATGAGCAGTTCTTC.

V is TRBV25-1 and J is TRBJ2-1; 13 bases match TRBD2. V shed 9 bases and J 7 bases; nucleotides not matched to a gene: 15. The CDR3 runs to 17 residues. Germline CDR1 MGHDK, CDR2 SYGVNS. The CDR3 DNA sequence: TGTGCCAGAACCTCAAGAACCGGGACTAGCGGGGATAATGAGCAGTTCTTC. Its protein product is CARTSRTGTSGDNEQFF.

In this sample, this clone turned up once. The rearrangement links TRBV3-1 (or the pseudogene TRBV3-2) to TRBJ2-6; 9 nucleotides match TRBD1. Germline CDR1 LGHDT, CDR2 YNNKEL (reference sequence). V gave up 3 bases and J gave up 0 bases; unmatched junction bases: 6. CDR3 length: 18 amino acids. CDR3 region: CASSHAGQGHSGANVLTF. The CDR3 DNA reads TGTGCCAGCAGCCATGCGGGACAGGGCCACTCTGGGGCCAACGTCCTGACTTTC.

This rearrangement joins TRBV5-1 to TRBJ1-5; D remains ambiguous. Trimming removed 7 bases at V and 0 bases at J, with 8 bases between. Per the germline V gene, CDR1 is SGHRS and CDR2 is YFSETQ. The CDR3 has 13 residues. The CDR3 coding sequence is TGCGCCAGCTCTCGAGTTAGCAATCAGCCCCAGCATTTT. Its protein is CASSRVSNQPQHF.

A single count supports this clone. The chain links TRBV7-2 to TRBJ2-1; 11 bases are shared with TRBD2. The V gene's germline CDR1 is SGHTA and CDR2 FQGNSA. With V trimmed by 5 bases and J by 4 bases, 7 bases remained unmatched. The CDR3 length is 16 residues. The CDR3 sequence: CASSASLAGGYNEQFF. CDR3 bases: TGTGCCAGCAGCGCCTCTCTAGCGGGGGGATACAATGAGCAGTTCTTC.

The V and J genes are TRBV7-9 and TRBJ1-2, with D possibly matching TRBD1 (5 bases). The V gene's germline CDR1 is SEHNR and CDR2 FQNEAQ (reference sequence). The V gene lost 4 bases and the J gene lost 1 base, with 10 bases spanning the gap. The CDR3 loop spans 14 amino acids. The CDR3 loop is CASSYGGYNYGYTF. The CDR3 DNA reads as TGTGCCAGCAGCTACGGGGGGTATAACTATGGCTACACCTTC.

A single count supports this clone. The rearrangement joins TRBV7-2 to TRBJ1-5; unclear D gene. This CDR3 comprises 13 residues. V was pared by 1 base and J by 9 bases, with 10 bases between. Per germline, CDR1 SGHTA and CDR2 FQGNSA. The CDR3, as DNA: TGTGCCAGCAGCTTAGGCGGGAGGCGGCCCCAGCATTTT. As protein: CASSLGGRRPQHF.

This rearrangement joins TRBV6-1 to TRBJ2-1; possible D gene TRBD2, 6 bases. Germline V CDR1 and CDR2: MNHNS, SASEGT. The CDR3 is 16 amino acids. V was pared by 2 bases and J by 4 bases, with 15 bases between. Here the CDR3 reads CASSEMAGIVYNEQFF. The CDR3, as DNA: TGTGCCAGCAGTGAAATGGCGGGGATCGTGTACAATGAGCAGTTCTTC.